The 10 T cell receptor beta chains below all came from one sample that was sequenced in a study of cytomegalovirus exposure and HLA in healthy donors. Profiling relied on immunoSEQ multiplex PCR, and the TCRdb table lists in-frame clones only, not all of them. The repertoire holds fewer than 200,000 clones, less than 90% seen once, with approximately 2.4% in the top ten. The sequenced sample was PBMCs. These receptors came from a woman under 30 in good health and CMV-seronegative.

At least ten counts were recorded for this clone. The rearrangement joins TRBV7-3 to TRBJ2-5; D might be TRBD2 (6 bases). V was pared by 5 bases and J by 5 bases, with 9 bases between. The CDR3 loop spans 12 amino acids. Looked up from germline, CDR1 is SGHTA and CDR2 is FQGTGA. CDR3 nucleotide sequence: TGTGCCAGCAGCGACGGAGGGGAGACCCAGTACTTC. Residues: CASSDGGETQYF.

This clone turned up a few times. J is TRBJ1-1 and V is TRBV20-1, with D uncertain. The CDR3 spans 11 residues. Per the germline V gene, CDR1 is DFQATT and CDR2 is SNEGSKA (reference sequence). The V end lost 0 bases, the J end lost 5 bases, and 4 bases lay between the germline ends. CDR3 sequence reads: CSARDETEAFF. CDR3 DNA sequence: TGCAGTGCTAGAGATGAGACTGAAGCTTTCTTT.

V usage is TRBV4-3 and J usage is TRBJ2-2; D is unclear. Germline values: CDR1 LGHNA, CDR2 YSLEER. This CDR3 is built from 13 residues. V shed 1 base and J shed 8 bases, with 8 bases lying between them. The CDR3 spells CASSQALEGELFF. DNA of the CDR3: TGCGCCAGCAGCCAAGCCCTAGAGGGGGAGCTGTTTTTT.

This sequence joins TRBV5-1 and TRBJ2-1; 11 positions agree with TRBD2. CDR3 length: 15 amino acids. Germline loops: CDR1 SGHRS, CDR2 YFSETQ. With 4 bases clipped from V and 7 bases from J, the junction kept 7 bases outside the gene matches. Here the CDR3 DNA reads TGCGCCAGCAGCCAAACTAGCGGGGGAGGGAATGAGCAGTTCTTC. Translated, it gives CASSQTSGGGNEQFF.

The chain links TRBV9 to TRBJ2-1; TRBD1 matches at 11 bases. This CDR3 spans 15 amino acids. Germline V gives CDR1 SGDLS, CDR2 YYNGEE. After removal of 2 bases from V and 8 bases from J, the junction contained 6 bases not matched to a gene. CDR3 nucleotide sequence: TGTGCCAGCAGCGTCGGGACAGGGGGTTGGGATGAGCAGTTCTTC. Translating gives CASSVGTGGWDEQFF. The whole variable domain, filled in from reference TRBV9 and TRBJ2-1, reads DSGVTQTPKHLITATGQRVTLRCSPRSGDLSVYWYQQSLDQGLQFLIQYYNGEERAKGNILERFSAQQFPDLHSELNLSSLELGDSALYFCASSVGTGGWDEQFFGPGTRLTVL.

CDR3 in DNA: TGCAGCGTTGCCAGGGCAGATACGCAGTATTTT. Encoded protein: CSVARADTQYF. The chain links TRBV29-1 to TRBJ2-3, with a weak D call TRBD1 (5 bases). The CDR3 loop spans 11 amino acids. V dropped 4 bases and J dropped 4 bases, with 6 bases sitting between them. Germline assignment: CDR1 SQVTM and CDR2 ANQGSEA.

The chain has TRBV10-1 and TRBJ1-5; 10 bases line up with TRBD1. This CDR3 has 18 residues. Germline V CDR1 and CDR2: WNHNN, SYGVQD (reference sequence). Trimming took 1 base from V and 4 from J; bases not matched to a gene: 10. In DNA form, the CDR3 reads TGCGCCAGCAGTGAGTTGAGTCGATGGACAGGGGGAAATCAGCCCCAGCATTTT. Its translation: CASSELSRWTGGNQPQHF.

The rearrangement joins TRBV9 to TRBJ2-7; tentative D call: TRBD1 (5 bases). V was trimmed by 3 bases and J by 5 bases, leaving 9 bases between them. Germline loops: CDR1 SGDLS, CDR2 YYNGEE. The CDR3 extends over 12 amino acids. The CDR3 loop reads CASSGVGHEQYF. In DNA form, the CDR3 reads TGTGCCAGCAGCGGGGTGGGGCACGAGCAGTACTTC.

A single count supports this clone. One junction end does not reproduce the germline sequence, and a read error may be involved. This rearrangement joins TRBV4-3 to TRBJ1-1; 7 nucleotides align to TRBD1. CDR1 and CDR2 (germline): LGHNA, YSLEER. The CDR3 sequence is 13 residues long. This chain's CDR3 is CASRAPGTGEEIF. CDR3 DNA sequence: TGCGCCAGCCGGGCCCCGGGAACAGGGGAAGAGATCTTT.

The chain joins TRBV5-6 to TRBJ1-5, with D hard to call. This CDR3 spans 16 amino acids. V gave up 0 bases and J gave up 0 bases, with 10 bases separating them. Germline V gene data show CDR1 as SGHDT and CDR2 as YYEEEE. The CDR3 reads CASSLGAEISNQPQHF. CDR3 DNA sequence: TGTGCCAGCAGCTTGGGGGCAGAAATTAGCAATCAGCCCCAGCATTTT. Using reference TRBV5-6 and TRBJ1-5 for the parts outside the CDR3, the full variable domain is DAGVTQSPTHLIKTRGQQVTLRCSPKSGHDTVSWYQQALGQGPQFIFQYYEEEERQRGNFPDRFSGHQFPNYSSELNVNALLLGDSALYLCASSLGAEISNQPQHFGDGTRLSIL.